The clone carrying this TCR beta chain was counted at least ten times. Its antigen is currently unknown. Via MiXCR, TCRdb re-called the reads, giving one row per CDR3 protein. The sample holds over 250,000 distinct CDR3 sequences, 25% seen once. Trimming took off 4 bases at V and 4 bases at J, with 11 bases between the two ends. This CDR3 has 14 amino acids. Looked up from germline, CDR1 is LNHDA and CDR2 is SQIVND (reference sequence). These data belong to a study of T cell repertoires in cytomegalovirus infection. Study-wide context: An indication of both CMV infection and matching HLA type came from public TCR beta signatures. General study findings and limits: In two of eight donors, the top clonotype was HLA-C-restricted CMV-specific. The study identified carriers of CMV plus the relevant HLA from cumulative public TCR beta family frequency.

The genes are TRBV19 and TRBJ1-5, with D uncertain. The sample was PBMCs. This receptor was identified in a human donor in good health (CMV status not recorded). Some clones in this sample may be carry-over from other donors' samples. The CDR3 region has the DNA TGTGCCAGTAGTACCGGACGGGGAAATCAGCCCCAGCATTTT. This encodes CASSTGRGNQPQHF.